Following are 10 T cell receptor beta chains from one sample sequenced in a study of human T cells and chemical hapten exposure (dated by TCRdb to 2020 to 2023). This specimen's time point label, interpreted: pre-sensitization, week 0. Read against the paper, the sample's treatment or condition label means: therapeutic diphenylcyclopropenone sensitization with weekly scalp DPC. The library relied on RACE. Data came from a NextSeq 500. The public sequencing data were trimmed at Q25 with fastp and processed into clonotypes with MiXCR by TCRdb, which kept only in-frame beta chains. Each CDR3 protein appears once, grouped with its most common genes and DNA. Within this sample are under 400,000 distinct CDR3 sequences, with roughly 5% of them counted one time only. In total, the top ten clones hold around 2.6% of the sample. This sample comprised whole blood, obtained in connection with sensitization to the hapten diphenylcyclopropenone (DPC). The receptors were sampled from a woman between 45 and 60 years old with alopecia areata. Some clones in this sample may be carry-over from other donors' samples.

V is TRBV14 and J is TRBJ2-2, with TRBD1 identical over 7 bases. The germline CDR1 and CDR2 sequences are SGHDN and FVKESK. The V gene end was trimmed by 6 bases and the J gene end by 2 bases; junction bases not matched to a gene: 9. The CDR3 consists of 16 residues. As DNA, the CDR3 is TGTGCCAGCAGTTCTATACAGGGGCCAAACACCGGGGAGCTGTTTTTT. Residues: CASSSIQGPNTGELFF.

The rearrangement uses TRBV5-1 and TRBJ2-5; unclear D gene. Germline V lookup: CDR1 SGHRS, CDR2 YFSETQ. The V end lost 4 bases, the J end lost 5 bases, and 15 bases lay between the germline ends. The CDR3 is made up of 14 amino acids. CDR3 sequence reads: CASSQYPNGETQYF. CDR3 bases: TGCGCCAGCAGCCAATATCCGAACGGTGAGACCCAGTACTTC.

This chain joins TRBV12-5 and TRBJ1-6; D is possibly TRBD1 (5 bases). Trimming left V 6 bases short and J 9 bases short, with 15 bases between. The CDR3 length is 14 residues. The germline V gene has CDR1 LGHNT and CDR2 FRNRAP. Here the CDR3 reads CASGQGPVASPLHF. The CDR3 nucleotides are TGTGCTAGTGGCCAGGGACCGGTTGCTTCACCCCTCCACTTT.

Only a few counts were recorded for this clonotype. The rearrangement links TRBV6-1 to TRBJ2-7; no firm D call. Per the germline V gene, CDR1 is MNHNS and CDR2 is SASEGT. The CDR3 has 14 amino acids. Trimming removed 3 bases at V and 6 bases at J, with 15 bases between. Here the CDR3 DNA reads TGTGCCAGCAGTGAGTTCTCCCCCCCCGCCGAGCAGTACTTC. Encoded protein: CASSEFSPPAEQYF.

This chain connects TRBV30 to TRBJ1-1; unclear D gene. Germline V gives CDR1 GTSNPN, CDR2 SVGIG (reference sequence). The CDR3 extends over 14 amino acids. V was pared by 0 bases and J by 4 bases, with 12 bases between. CDR3 sequence: CAWSVQSGSTEAFF. The CDR3 bases are TGTGCCTGGAGTGTACAATCCGGAAGCACTGAAGCTTTCTTT.

The CDR3 here is CASSVAGPTYEQYF. CDR3 bases: TGTGCCAGCAGTGTCGCCGGGCCTACCTACGAGCAGTACTTC. The chain joins TRBV27 to TRBJ2-7; D uncertain. The CDR3 is 14 amino acids. The germline V gene encodes CDR1 MNHEY and CDR2 SMNVEV (reference sequence). V was shortened by 5 bases and J by 2 bases, with 13 bases between the two germline ends.

This clonotype was found many times. This chain links TRBV6-2 or TRBV6-3 with TRBJ2-7; 9 bases agree with TRBD2. The length of the CDR3 is 15 residues. Looked up from germline, CDR1 is MNHEY and CDR2 is SVGEGT. With 0 bases clipped from V and 7 bases from J, the junction kept 7 bases outside the gene matches. The CDR3 nucleotides read TGTGCCAGCAGTTACTCCACGGGCGGGAGGGCGGAGCAGTACTTC. It yields the protein CASSYSTGGRAEQYF.

This clonotype was recorded a few times. The chain uses TRBV2 and TRBJ2-1; 16 bases agree with TRBD2. This CDR3 region has 20 residues. Germline trimming cut 4 bases from V and 5 bases from J; bases unmatched to any gene: 14. The germline V gene has CDR1 SNHLY and CDR2 FYNNEI. The CDR3 here is CASSAPGLAGGPLKNNEQFF. As DNA, the CDR3 is TGTGCCAGCAGTGCCCCGGGACTAGCGGGAGGGCCGTTGAAAAACAATGAGCAGTTCTTC.

The chain couples TRBV6-6 to TRBJ1-1; no clear D gene. Looked up from germline, CDR1 is MNHNY and CDR2 is SVGAGI (reference sequence). Between the trimmed V and J ends, which lost 7 bases and 2 bases, there was a span of 8 bases. CDR3 size: 12 residues. For the CDR3, the DNA is TGTGCCAGCAAGGAGGTTAACACTGAAGCTTTCTTT. Its protein is CASKEVNTEAFF.

This clonotype has ten or more counts. The V and J genes are TRBV24-1 and TRBJ1-2; D not resolved. V was shortened by 0 bases and J by 8 bases, with 3 bases between the two germline ends. The CDR3 runs to 11 residues. Germline lookup yields CDR1 KGHDR and CDR2 SFDVKD. DNA of the CDR3: TGTGCCACCAGTGATTTGAACGGCTACACCTTC. Translated: CATSDLNGYTF.